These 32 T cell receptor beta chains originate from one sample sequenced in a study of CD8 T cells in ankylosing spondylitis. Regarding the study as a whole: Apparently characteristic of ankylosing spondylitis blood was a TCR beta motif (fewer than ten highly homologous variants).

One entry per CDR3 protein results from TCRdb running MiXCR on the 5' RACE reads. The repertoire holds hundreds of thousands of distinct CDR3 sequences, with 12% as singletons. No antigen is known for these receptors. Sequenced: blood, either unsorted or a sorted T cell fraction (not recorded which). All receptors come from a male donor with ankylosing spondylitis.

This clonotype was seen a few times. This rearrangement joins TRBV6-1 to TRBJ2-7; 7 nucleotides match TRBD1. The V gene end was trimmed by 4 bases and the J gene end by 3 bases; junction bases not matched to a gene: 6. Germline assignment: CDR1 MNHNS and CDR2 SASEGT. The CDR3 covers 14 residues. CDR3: CASSAGTADYEQYF. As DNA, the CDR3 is TGTGCCAGCAGTGCCGGGACAGCTGACTACGAGCAGTACTTC.

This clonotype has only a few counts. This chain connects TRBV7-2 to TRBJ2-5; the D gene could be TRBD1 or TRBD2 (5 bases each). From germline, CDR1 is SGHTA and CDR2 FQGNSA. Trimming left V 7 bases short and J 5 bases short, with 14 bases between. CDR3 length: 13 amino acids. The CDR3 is CASNWGGLETQYF. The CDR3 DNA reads TGTGCCAGCAACTGGGGCGGGTTGGAGACCCAGTACTTC. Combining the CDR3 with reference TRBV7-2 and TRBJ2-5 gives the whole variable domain GAGVSQSPSNKVTEKGKDVELRCDPISGHTALYWYRQSLGQGLEFLIYFQGNSAPDKSGLPSDRFSAERTGGSVSTLTIQRTQQEDSAVYLCASNWGGLETQYFGPGTRLLVL.

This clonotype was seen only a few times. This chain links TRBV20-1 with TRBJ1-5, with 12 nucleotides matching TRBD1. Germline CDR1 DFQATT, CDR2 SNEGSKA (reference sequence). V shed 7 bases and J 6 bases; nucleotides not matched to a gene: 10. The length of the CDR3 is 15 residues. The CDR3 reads CSVYRDRGLGQPQHF. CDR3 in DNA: TGCAGTGTTTACCGGGACAGGGGGCTGGGTCAGCCCCAGCATTTT.

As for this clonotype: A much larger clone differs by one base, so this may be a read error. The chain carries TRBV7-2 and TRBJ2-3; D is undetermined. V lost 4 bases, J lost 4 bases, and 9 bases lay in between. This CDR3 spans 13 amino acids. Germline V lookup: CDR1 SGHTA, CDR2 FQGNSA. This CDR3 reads CASSSDLADTQYF. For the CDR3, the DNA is TGTGCCAGCAGCTCGGACCTAGCAGATACGCAGTATTTT.

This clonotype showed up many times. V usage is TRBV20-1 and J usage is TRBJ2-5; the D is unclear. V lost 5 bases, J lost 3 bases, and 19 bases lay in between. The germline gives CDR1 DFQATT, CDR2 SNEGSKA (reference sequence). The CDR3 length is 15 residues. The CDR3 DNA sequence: TGCAGTGCTCGCCCCGACTCCACTGGGGAAGAGACCCAGTACTTC. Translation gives CSARPDSTGEETQYF.

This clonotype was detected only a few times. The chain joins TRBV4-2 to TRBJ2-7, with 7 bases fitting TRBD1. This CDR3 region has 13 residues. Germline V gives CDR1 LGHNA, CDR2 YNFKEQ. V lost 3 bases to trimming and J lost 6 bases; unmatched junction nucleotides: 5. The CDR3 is CASSHRDSPEQYF. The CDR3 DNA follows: TGTGCCAGCAGCCATCGGGACAGTCCCGAGCAGTACTTC.

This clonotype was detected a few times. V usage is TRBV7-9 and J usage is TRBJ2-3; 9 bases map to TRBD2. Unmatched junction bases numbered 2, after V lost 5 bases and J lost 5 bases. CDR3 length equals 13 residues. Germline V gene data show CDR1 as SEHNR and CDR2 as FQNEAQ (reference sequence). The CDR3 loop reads CASSSSGGDTQYF. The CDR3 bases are TGTGCCAGCAGCAGTAGCGGGGGAGATACGCAGTATTTT.

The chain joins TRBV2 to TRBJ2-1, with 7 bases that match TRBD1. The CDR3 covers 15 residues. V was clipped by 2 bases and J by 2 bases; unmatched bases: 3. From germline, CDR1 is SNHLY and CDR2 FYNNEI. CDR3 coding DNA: TGTGCCAGCAGTGAAAGGCAGGGGGCCTACAATGAGCAGTTCTTC. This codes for CASSERQGAYNEQFF.

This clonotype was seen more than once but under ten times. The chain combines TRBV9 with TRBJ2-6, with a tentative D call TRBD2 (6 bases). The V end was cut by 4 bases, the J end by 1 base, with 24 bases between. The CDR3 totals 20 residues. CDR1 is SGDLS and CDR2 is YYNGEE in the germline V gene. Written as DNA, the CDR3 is TGTGCCAGCAGCTCGGGGGTCAGGGCCTCAGGGCCATCTGGGGCCAACGTCCTGACTTTC. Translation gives CASSSGVRASGPSGANVLTF.

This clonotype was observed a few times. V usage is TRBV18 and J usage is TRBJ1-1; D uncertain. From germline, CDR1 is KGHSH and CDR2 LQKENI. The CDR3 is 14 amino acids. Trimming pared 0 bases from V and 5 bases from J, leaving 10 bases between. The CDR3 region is CASSPPAVGTEAFF. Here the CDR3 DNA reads TGTGCCAGCTCACCACCGGCGGTTGGGACTGAAGCTTTCTTT.

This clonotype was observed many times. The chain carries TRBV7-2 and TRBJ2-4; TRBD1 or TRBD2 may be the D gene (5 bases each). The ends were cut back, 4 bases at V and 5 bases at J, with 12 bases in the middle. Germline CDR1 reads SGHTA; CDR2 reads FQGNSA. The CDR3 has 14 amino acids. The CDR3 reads CASSYRDGENIQYF. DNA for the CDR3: TGTGCCAGCAGCTACCGGGACGGTGAAAACATTCAGTACTTC. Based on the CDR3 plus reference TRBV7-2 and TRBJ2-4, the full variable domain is GAGVSQSPSNKVTEKGKDVELRCDPISGHTALYWYRQSLGQGLEFLIYFQGNSAPDKSGLPSDRFSAERTGGSVSTLTIQRTQQEDSAVYLCASSYRDGENIQYFGAGTRLSVL.

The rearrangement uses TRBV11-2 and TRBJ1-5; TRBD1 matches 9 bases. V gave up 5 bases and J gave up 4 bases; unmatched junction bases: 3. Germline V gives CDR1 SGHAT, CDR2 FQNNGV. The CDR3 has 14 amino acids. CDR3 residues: CASSMTGGNQPQHF. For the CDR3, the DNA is TGTGCCAGCAGCATGACAGGGGGAAATCAGCCCCAGCATTTT. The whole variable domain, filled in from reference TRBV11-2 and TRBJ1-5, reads EAGVAQSPRYKIIEKRQSVAFWCNPISGHATLYWYQQILGQGPKLLIQFQNNGVVDDSQLPKDRFSAERLKGVDSTLKIQPAKLEDSAVYLCASSMTGGNQPQHFGDGTRLSIL.

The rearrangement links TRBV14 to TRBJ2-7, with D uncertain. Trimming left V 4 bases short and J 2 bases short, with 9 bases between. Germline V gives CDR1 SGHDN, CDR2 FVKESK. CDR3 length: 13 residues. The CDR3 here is CASSRALTYEQYF. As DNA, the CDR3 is TGTGCCAGCAGCCGGGCTCTCACCTACGAGCAGTACTTC.

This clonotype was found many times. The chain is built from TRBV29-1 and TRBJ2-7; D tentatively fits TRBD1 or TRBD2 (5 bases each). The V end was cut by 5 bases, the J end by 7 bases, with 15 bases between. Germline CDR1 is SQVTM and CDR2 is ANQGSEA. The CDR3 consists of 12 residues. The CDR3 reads CSVRDPLREQYF. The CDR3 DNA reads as TGCAGCGTTAGGGACCCCCTGAGGGAGCAGTACTTC.

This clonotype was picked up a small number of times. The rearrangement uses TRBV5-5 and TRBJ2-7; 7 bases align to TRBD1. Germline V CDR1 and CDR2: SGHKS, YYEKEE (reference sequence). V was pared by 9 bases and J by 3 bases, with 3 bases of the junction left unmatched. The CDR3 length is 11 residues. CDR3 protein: CATSGGYEQYF. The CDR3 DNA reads TGTGCCACATCAGGGGGCTACGAGCAGTACTTC.

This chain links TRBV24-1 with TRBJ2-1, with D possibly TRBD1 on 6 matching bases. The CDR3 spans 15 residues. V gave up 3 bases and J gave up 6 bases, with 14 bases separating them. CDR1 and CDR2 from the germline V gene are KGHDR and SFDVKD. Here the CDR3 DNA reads TGTGCCACCAGTGATGGGTCGGGACATGGCAATGAGCAGTTCTTC. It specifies CATSDGSGHGNEQFF.

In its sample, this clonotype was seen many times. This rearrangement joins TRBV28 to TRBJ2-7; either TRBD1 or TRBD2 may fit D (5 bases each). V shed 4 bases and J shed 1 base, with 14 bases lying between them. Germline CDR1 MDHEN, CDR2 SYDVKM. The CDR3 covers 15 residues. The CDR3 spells CASSSPWGRSYEQYF. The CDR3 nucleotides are TGTGCCAGCAGTTCCCCCTGGGGGAGATCCTACGAGCAGTACTTC.

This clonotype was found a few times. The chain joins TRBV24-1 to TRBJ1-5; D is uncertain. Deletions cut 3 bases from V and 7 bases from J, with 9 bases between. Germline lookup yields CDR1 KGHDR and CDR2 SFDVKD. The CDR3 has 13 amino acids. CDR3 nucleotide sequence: TGTGCCACCAGTGATACTGACTTGCAGCCCCAGCATTTT. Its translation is CATSDTDLQPQHF.

The CDR3 loop reads CASRIQLANYGYTF. CDR3 sequence (DNA): TGTGCCAGCAGAATACAGTTAGCTAACTATGGCTACACCTTC. This chain uses TRBV28 with TRBJ1-2, with no clear D. Germline V lookup: CDR1 MDHEN, CDR2 SYDVKM. V dropped 6 bases and J dropped 0 bases, with 11 bases sitting between them. This CDR3 comprises 14 residues.

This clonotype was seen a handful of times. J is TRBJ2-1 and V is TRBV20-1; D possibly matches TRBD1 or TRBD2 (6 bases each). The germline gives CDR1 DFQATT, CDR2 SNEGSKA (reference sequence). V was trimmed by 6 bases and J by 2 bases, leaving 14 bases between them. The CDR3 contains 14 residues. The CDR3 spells CSATRGGPYNEQFF. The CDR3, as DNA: TGCAGTGCCACTCGAGGGGGGCCCTACAATGAGCAGTTCTTC.

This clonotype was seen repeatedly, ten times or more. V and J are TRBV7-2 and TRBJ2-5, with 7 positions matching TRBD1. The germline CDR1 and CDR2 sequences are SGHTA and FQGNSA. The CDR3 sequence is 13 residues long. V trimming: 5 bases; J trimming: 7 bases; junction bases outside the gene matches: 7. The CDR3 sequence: CASSPHRGLTQYF. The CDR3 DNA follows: TGTGCCAGCAGCCCCCACAGGGGTCTGACCCAGTACTTC.

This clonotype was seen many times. The CDR3 sequence is CASSLESQQYF. The CDR3 nucleotides read TGTGCCAGCAGTCTCGAGTCGCAGCAGTACTTC. The chain links TRBV6-6 to TRBJ2-7, with no clear D. The CDR3 consists of 11 residues. V dropped 5 bases and J dropped 8 bases, with 10 bases sitting between them. Germline V gene lookup returns CDR1 MNHNY and CDR2 SVGAGI (reference sequence).

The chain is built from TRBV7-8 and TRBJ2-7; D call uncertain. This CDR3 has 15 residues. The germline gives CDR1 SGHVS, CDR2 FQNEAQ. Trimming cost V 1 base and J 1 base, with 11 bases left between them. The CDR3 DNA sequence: TGTGCCAGCAGCTTAGTGGTCAGTGCATCCTACGAGCAGTACTTC. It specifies CASSLVVSASYEQYF.

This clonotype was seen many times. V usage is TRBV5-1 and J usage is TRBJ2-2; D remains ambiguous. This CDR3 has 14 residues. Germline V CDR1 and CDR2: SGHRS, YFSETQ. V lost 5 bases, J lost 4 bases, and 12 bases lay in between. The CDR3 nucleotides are TGCGCCAGCAGTAAGGAGCCTAGCACCGGGGAGCTGTTTTTT. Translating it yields CASSKEPSTGELFF.

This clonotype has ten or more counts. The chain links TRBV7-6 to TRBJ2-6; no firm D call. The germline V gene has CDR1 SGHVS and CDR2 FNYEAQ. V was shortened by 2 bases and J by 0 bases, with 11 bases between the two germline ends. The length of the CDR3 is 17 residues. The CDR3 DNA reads TGTGCCAGCAGCTTAAACTCGCCCACCTCTGGGGCCAACGTCCTGACTTTC. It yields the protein CASSLNSPTSGANVLTF.

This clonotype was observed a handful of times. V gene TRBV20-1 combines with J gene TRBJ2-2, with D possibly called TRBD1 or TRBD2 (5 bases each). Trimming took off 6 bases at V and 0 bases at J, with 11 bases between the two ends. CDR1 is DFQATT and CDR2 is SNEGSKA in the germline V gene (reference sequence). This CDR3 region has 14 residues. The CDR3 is CSAMGDPNTGELFF. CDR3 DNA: TGCAGTGCCATGGGGGATCCGAACACCGGGGAGCTGTTTTTT.

In DNA form, the CDR3 reads TGCAGTGCTAGATCGGGACTAGCGCTCCACAATGAGCAGTTCTTC. Residues: CSARSGLALHNEQFF. This sequence joins TRBV20-1 and TRBJ2-1; 10 nucleotides align to TRBD2. The CDR3 sequence is 15 residues long. V gave up 2 bases and J gave up 5 bases; unmatched junction bases: 6. Per germline, CDR1 DFQATT and CDR2 SNEGSKA (reference sequence).

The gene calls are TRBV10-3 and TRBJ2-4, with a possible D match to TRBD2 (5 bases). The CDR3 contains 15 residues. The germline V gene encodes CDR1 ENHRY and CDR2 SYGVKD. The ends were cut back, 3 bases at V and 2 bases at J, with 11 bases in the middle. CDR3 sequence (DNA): TGTGCCATCAGTGATCCCTCGGGGACCAAAAACATTCAGTACTTC. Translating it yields CAISDPSGTKNIQYF.

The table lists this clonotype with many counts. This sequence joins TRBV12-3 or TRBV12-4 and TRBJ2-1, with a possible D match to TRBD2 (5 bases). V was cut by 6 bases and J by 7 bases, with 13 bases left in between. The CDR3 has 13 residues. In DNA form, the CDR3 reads TGTGCCAGCAGGTTGAGGGAGAAGAATGAGCAGTTCTTC. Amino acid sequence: CASRLREKNEQFF.

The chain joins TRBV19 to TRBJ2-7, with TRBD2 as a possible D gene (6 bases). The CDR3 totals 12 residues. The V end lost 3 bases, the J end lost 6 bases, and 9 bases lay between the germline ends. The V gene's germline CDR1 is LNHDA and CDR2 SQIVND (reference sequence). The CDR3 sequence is CASSMEGGEQYF. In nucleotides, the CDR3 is TGTGCCAGTAGTATGGAGGGAGGCGAGCAGTACTTC.

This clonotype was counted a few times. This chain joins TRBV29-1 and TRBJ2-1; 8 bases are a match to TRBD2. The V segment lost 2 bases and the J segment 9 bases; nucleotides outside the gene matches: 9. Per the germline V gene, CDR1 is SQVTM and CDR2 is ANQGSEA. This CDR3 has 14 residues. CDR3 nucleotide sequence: TGCAGCGTTGAAAGAGCGGGAGAGATCGGTGAGCAGTTCTTC. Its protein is CSVERAGEIGEQFF.

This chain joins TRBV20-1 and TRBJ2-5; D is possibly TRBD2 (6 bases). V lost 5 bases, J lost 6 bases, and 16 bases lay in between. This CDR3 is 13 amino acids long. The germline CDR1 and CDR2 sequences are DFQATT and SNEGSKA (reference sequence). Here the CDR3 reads CSAPLSGVKTQYF. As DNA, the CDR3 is TGCAGTGCTCCCCTGTCGGGGGTCAAGACCCAGTACTTC.